The source of this T cell receptor beta chain is a study of EBV T-cell therapy then PD-1 blockade in nasopharyngeal carcinoma. Treatment: AdE1-LMPpoly-expanded autologous EBV-specific T-cell therapy followed by anti-PD-1 nivolumab. This clone was observed once. Its antigen is still unknown. Generated by immunoSEQ multiplex PCR, the TCRdb table keeps only in-frame clones and is missing some. The sample lists more than 11,000 clones, 84% occurring once. This sequence was found in a man in his forties with nasopharyngeal carcinoma. Source: CD8+ T cells from blood, taken around day 100 from a patient whose treatment included autologous EBV-specific T cells and nivolumab.

CDR3 sequence (DNA): TGTGCCAGCAGCTTAGGACTTTCTAGCACAGATACGCAGTATTTT. It yields the protein CASSLGLSSTDTQYF. The gene calls are TRBV7-7 and TRBJ2-3, with D uncertain. Germline loops: CDR1 SSHAT, CDR2 FNYEAQ (reference sequence). CDR3 length: 15 residues. V was trimmed by 1 base and J by 0 bases, leaving 8 bases between them. Full variable domain (rest looked up from reference TRBV7-7 and TRBJ2-3): GAGVSQSPRYKVTKRGQDVTLRCDPISSHATLYWYQQALGQGPEFLTYFNYEAQPDKSGLPSDRFSAERPEGSISTLTIQRTEQRDSAMYRCASSLGLSSTDTQYFGPGTRLTVL.